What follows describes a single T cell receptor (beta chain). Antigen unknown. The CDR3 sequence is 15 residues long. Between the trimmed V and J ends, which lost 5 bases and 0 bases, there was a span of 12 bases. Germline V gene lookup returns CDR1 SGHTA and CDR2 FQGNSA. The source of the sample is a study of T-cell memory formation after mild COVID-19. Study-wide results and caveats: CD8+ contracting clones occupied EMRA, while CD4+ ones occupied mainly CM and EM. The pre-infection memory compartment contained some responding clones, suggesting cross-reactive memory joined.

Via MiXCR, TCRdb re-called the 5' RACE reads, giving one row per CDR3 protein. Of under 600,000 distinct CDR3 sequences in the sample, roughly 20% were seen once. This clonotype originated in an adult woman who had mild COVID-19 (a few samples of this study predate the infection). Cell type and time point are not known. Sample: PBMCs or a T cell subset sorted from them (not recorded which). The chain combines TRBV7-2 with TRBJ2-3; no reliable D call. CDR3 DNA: TGTGCCAGCAGCCCCACGATCCGGAGCACAGATACGCAGTATTTT. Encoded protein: CASSPTIRSTDTQYF.